This T cell receptor (beta chain) stems from a study of cytomegalovirus exposure and HLA in healthy donors. Study results and limitations: No immune exposure information besides CMV serostatus was available. Overall, some 160 TCR beta chains were annotated as cytomegalovirus-associated. In a later analysis, donors in an Asian-associated ancestry cluster reportedly had fewer N-insertions in productive TCRs than the cohort mean.

PCR used 60 Vbeta primers and 13 Jbeta primers. TCRdb keeps only in-frame clones here, not all; method: immunoSEQ multiplex PCR. In the table there are around 130,000 clones, around 83% of which are singletons. Trimming left V 5 bases short and J 9 bases short, with 13 bases between. Germline CDR1 reads SEHNR; CDR2 reads FQNEAQ (reference sequence). The CDR3 is 13 amino acids. For this clone: Its specificity is unknown.

The genes are TRBV7-9 and TRBJ2-2; maybe TRBD2 (5 bases). The TCR comes from a girl aged 2 to 10 in good health and CMV-seronegative. Specimen: PBMCs. The CDR3 DNA sequence: TGTGCCAGCAGCGCCCCCACCGGGAGGGAGCTGTTTTTT. This sequence encodes CASSAPTGRELFF.